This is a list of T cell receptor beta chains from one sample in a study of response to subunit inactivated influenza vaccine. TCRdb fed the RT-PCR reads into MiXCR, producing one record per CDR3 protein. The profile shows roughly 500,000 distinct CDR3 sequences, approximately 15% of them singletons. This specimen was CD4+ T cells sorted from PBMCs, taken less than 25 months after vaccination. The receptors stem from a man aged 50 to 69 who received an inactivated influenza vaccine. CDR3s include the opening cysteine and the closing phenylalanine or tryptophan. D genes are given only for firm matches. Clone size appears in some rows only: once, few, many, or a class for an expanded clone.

CASSFRPLEHYGYTF TGTGCCAGCAGTTTCCGGCCTCTAGAACACTATGGCTACACCTTC - TRBJ1-2 - TRBV27
CATSAADQETQYF TGTGCCACCAGTGCTGCCGACCAAGAGACCCAGTACTTC - TRBJ2-5 - TRBV24-1
CASRALADGNYGYTF TGCGCCAGCAGAGCACTCGCGGACGGTAACTATGGCTACACCTTC few TRBJ1-2 - TRBV5-1
CSASWTGASYEQYF TGCAGTGCTAGTTGGACAGGGGCCTCCTACGAGCAGTACTTC - TRBJ2-7 TRBD1 TRBV20-1
CASSLARVGADEQFF TGTGCCAGCAGCTTGGCCCGGGTAGGCGCCGATGAGCAGTTCTTC many TRBJ2-1 - TRBV5-6
CASSPSGTGDTGELFF TGTGCCAGCAGCCCATCCGGGACAGGTGATACCGGGGAGCTGTTTTTT few TRBJ2-2 TRBD1 TRBV14
CASSIPGRPEQYF TGTGCCAGTAGTATTCCTGGACGCCCAGAGCAGTACTTC many TRBJ2-7 - TRBV19
CASSQDGLTNEKLFF TGCGCCAGCAGCCAAGACGGGTTGACTAATGAAAAACTGTTTTTT few TRBJ1-4 - TRBV4-3
CASSPGQINTDTQYF TGCGCCAGCAGCCCGGGACAGATTAACACAGATACGCAGTATTTT few TRBJ2-3 TRBD1 TRBV5-1
CASSLSRVAETQYF TGTGCCAGCAGTTTATCGAGGGTAGCCGAGACCCAGTACTTC - TRBJ2-5 - TRBV27
CASSFQQGIGELFF TGTGCCAGCAGTTTCCAACAGGGTATCGGGGAGCTGTTTTTT few TRBJ2-2 - TRBV6-2/TRBV6-3
CASSLAASQPYEQYF TGTGCCAGCAGCTTAGCAGCTAGTCAGCCCTACGAGCAGTACTTC - TRBJ2-7 - TRBV7-2
CASSRSGQGAYEQYF TGTGCCAGCAGTCGTTCGGGACAGGGGGCCTACGAGCAGTACTTC many TRBJ2-7 TRBD1 TRBV6-1
CASRAMTGTASRNIQYF TGTGCCAGCAGGGCGATGACCGGGACAGCGAGTAGAAACATTCAGTACTTC few TRBJ2-4 TRBD1 TRBV6-1
CSARDWGESSYEQYF TGCAGTGCTAGAGATTGGGGGGAGAGCTCCTACGAGCAGTACTTC - TRBJ2-7 - TRBV20-1
CASSPSGSENEKLFF TGTGCCAGCAGCCCCTCGGGATCAGAAAATGAAAAACTGTTTTTT few TRBJ1-4 - TRBV4-2
CASSRNNIGTEMNTEAFF TGTGCCAGCTCACGTAACAATATCGGGACGGAGATGAACACTGAAGCTTTCTTT once TRBJ1-1 - TRBV18
CATSAAGNTGELFF TGTGCCACCAGTGCCGCAGGGAACACCGGGGAGCTGTTTTTT few TRBJ2-2 - TRBV24-1
CASKGWEGQSTEAFF TGTGCCAGCAAGGGGTGGGAAGGACAGAGCACTGAAGCTTTCTTT - TRBJ1-1 - TRBV25-1
CASSLGMAQGTYGYTF TGCGCCAGCAGCTTGGGTATGGCACAGGGAACGTATGGCTACACCTTC - TRBJ1-2 - TRBV5-1
CASSLQGQGNTGELFF TGCGCCAGCAGCTTGCAGGGACAGGGGAACACCGGGGAGCTGTTTTTT few TRBJ2-2 TRBD1 TRBV5-1
CASSQVLISGANVLTF TGCGCCAGCAGCCAAGTATTGATCTCTGGGGCCAACGTCCTGACTTTC many TRBJ2-6 - TRBV4-1
CASSLGQGGGYEQYF TGTGCCAGCAGTCTCGGACAGGGTGGTGGCTACGAGCAGTACTTC few TRBJ2-7 TRBD1 TRBV28
CASSSGVPGELFF TGCGCCAGCAGCTCTGGGGTTCCCGGGGAGCTGTTTTTT few TRBJ2-2 - TRBV4-1
CASSQTGQGAGTQYF TGCGCCAGCAGCCAAACTGGACAGGGGGCAGGGACCCAGTACTTC few TRBJ2-5 TRBD1 TRBV4-3
CASSRDRTVTGELFF TGTGCCAGCAGTCGAGACCGGACAGTCACCGGGGAGCTGTTTTTT few TRBJ2-2 - TRBV6-1
CSSPYLSGGYGYTF TGCAGTTCCCCATACCTAAGCGGTGGCTATGGCTACACCTTC - TRBJ1-2 - TRBV20-1
CASSQDVSGAGSNQYF TGCGCCAGCAGCCAAGATGTTTCGGGGGCCGGATCGAACCAGTACTTC many TRBJ2-5 - TRBV4-3
CASSLEGLTNEQFF TGTGCCAGCAGCTTAGAGGGACTAACCAATGAGCAGTTCTTC few TRBJ2-1 TRBD2 TRBV7-9
CASSSGTRLTPRGETQYF TGTGCCAGCAGTTCCGGGACTAGGTTAACACCCAGGGGAGAGACCCAGTACTTC few TRBJ2-5 TRBD2 TRBV12-3/TRBV12-4
CSASTAENTGELFF TGCAGTGCTAGCACAGCAGAGAACACCGGGGAGCTGTTTTTT medium-sized TRBJ2-2 - TRBV20-1
CASSSGGVKDTQYF TGTGCCAGCAGCAGCGGGGGGGTTAAAGATACGCAGTATTTT - TRBJ2-3 TRBD2 TRBV7-9
CRGSGQMNTEAFF TGCAGAGGGTCGGGACAAATGAACACTGAAGCTTTCTTT many TRBJ1-1 - TRBV20-1
CASSPSGQADNEQFF TGTGCCAGCAGCCCTTCGGGACAGGCGGACAATGAGCAGTTCTTC - TRBJ2-1 - TRBV21-1
CSARPFPPGQGSREQYF TGCAGTGCTAGACCCTTCCCTCCGGGACAGGGGAGTAGGGAGCAGTACTTC - TRBJ2-7 TRBD1 TRBV20-1
CASSRTSSGRGYEQYF TGTGCCAGCAGCCGAACATCTAGCGGGAGGGGATACGAGCAGTACTTC - TRBJ2-7 TRBD2 TRBV7-8
CASSPQGARGNTIYF TGTGCCAGCAGCCCACAGGGGGCGCGTGGAAACACCATATATTTT - TRBJ1-3 TRBD1 TRBV6-1
CSARVRDRTYEQYF TGCAGTGCTAGAGTCCGGGACAGAACCTACGAGCAGTACTTC - TRBJ2-7 TRBD1 TRBV20-1
CSAIPGSGGVDTQYF TGCAGTGCCATCCCTGGTAGCGGGGGGGTGGATACGCAGTATTTT few TRBJ2-3 TRBD2 TRBV20-1
CASSPGTSGGTSNEQFF TGTGCCAGCAGTCCCGGGACTAGCGGGGGGACTTCCAATGAGCAGTTCTTC - TRBJ2-1 TRBD2 TRBV6-2/TRBV6-3
CAISGQEYNEQFF TGTGCCATCAGTGGACAGGAATACAATGAGCAGTTCTTC - TRBJ2-1 - TRBV10-3
CASSLQGGMDNQPQHF TGTGCCAGCAGCCTACAGGGTGGGATGGACAATCAGCCCCAGCATTTT few TRBJ1-5 - TRBV11-2
CASSQGGFTGDTQYF TGCGCCAGCAGCCAAGGAGGCTTTACCGGAGATACGCAGTATTTT - TRBJ2-3 - TRBV4-3
CAISALAGDREQYF TGTGCCATCAGTGCCCTAGCGGGGGATCGCGAGCAGTACTTC few TRBJ2-7 TRBD2 TRBV10-3
CASSSGTGSYNEQFF TGTGCCAGCAGCTCCGGGACAGGGTCATACAATGAGCAGTTCTTC many TRBJ2-1 TRBD1 TRBV7-6
CASTPGQSSGNTIYF TGTGCCAGCACCCCCGGACAGAGCTCTGGAAACACCATATATTTT few TRBJ1-3 - TRBV21-1
CASSEGGLSGANVLTF TGTGCCAGCAGTGAAGGCGGTCTCTCTGGGGCCAACGTCCTGACTTTC - TRBJ2-6 - TRBV6-1